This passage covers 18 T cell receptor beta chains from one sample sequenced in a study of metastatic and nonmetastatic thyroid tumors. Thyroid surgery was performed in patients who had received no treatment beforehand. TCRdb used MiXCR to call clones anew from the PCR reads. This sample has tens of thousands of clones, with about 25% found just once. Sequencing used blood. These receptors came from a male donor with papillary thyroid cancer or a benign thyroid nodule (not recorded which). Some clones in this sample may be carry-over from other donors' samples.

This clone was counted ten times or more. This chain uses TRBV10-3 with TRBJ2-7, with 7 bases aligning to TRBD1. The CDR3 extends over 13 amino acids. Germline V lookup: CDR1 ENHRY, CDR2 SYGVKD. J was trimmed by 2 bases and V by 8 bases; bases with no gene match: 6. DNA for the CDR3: TGTGCCATCGCTAAGACAGGGACCTACGAGCAGTACTTC. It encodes CAIAKTGTYEQYF.

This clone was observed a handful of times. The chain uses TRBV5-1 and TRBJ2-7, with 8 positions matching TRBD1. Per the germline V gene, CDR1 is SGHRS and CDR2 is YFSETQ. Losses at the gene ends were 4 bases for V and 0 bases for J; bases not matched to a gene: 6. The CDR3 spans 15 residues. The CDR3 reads CASSISGGLSYEQYF. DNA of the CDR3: TGCGCCAGCAGCATCTCAGGGGGCCTCTCCTACGAGCAGTACTTC. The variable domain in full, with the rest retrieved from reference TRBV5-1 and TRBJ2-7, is KAGVTQTPRYLIKTRGQQVTLSCSPISGHRSVSWYQQTPGQGLQFLFEYFSETQRNKGNFPGRFSGRQFSNSRSEMNVSTLELGDSALYLCASSISGGLSYEQYFGPGTRLTVT.

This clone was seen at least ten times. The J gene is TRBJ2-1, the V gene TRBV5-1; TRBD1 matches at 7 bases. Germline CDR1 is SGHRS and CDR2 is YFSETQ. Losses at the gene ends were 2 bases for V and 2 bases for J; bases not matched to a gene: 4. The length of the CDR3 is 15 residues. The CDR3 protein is CASSFSGTAYNEQFF. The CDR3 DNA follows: TGCGCCAGCAGCTTCTCCGGGACAGCCTACAATGAGCAGTTCTTC.

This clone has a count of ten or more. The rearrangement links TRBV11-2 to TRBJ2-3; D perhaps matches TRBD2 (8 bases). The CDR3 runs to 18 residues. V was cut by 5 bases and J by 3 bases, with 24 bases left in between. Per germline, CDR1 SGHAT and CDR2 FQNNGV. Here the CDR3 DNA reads TGTGCCAGCAGCCCTAACAGGGGCGGCGGCGGGAGGACAGATACGCAGTATTTT. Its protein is CASSPNRGGGGRTDTQYF.

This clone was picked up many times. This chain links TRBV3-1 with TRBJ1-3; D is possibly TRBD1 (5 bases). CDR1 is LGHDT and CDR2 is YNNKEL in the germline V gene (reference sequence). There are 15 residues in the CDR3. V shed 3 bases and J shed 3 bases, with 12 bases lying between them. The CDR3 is CASSHLGRVGNTIYF. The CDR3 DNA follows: TGTGCCAGCAGCCACCTGGGCAGGGTTGGAAACACCATATATTTT.

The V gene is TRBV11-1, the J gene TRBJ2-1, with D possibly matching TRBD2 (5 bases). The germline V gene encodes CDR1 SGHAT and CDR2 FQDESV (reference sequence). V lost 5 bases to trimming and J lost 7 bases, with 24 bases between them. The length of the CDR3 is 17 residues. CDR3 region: CASSNPNRLPTGNEQFF. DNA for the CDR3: TGTGCCAGCAGCAACCCTAATAGGCTACCTACGGGAAATGAGCAGTTCTTC.

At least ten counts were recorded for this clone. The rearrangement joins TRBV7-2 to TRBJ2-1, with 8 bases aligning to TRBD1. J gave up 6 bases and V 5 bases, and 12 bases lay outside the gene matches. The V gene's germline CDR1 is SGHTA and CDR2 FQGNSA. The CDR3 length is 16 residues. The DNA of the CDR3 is TGTGCCAGCAGCCCTAGGACAGGGCGGGTCGGCAATGAGCAGTTCTTC. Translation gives CASSPRTGRVGNEQFF.

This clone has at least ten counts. The CDR3 nucleotides are TGTGCCAGCAGTTGGGGTGGGACAGTCCAAGAGACCCAGTACTTC. This sequence encodes CASSWGGTVQETQYF. The chain couples TRBV28 to TRBJ2-5, with 7 bases matching TRBD1. The CDR3 is 15 residues long. V was pared by 4 bases and J by 1 base, with 6 bases of the junction left unmatched. The germline V gene has CDR1 MDHEN and CDR2 SYDVKM.

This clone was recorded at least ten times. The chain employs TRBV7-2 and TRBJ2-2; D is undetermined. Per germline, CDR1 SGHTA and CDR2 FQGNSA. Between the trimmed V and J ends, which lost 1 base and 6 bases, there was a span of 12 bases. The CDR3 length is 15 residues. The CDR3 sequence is CASSLEYTRSGELFF. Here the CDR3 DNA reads TGTGCCAGCAGCTTAGAGTATACCCGATCCGGGGAGCTGTTTTTT. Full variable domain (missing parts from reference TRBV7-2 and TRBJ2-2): GAGVSQSPSNKVTEKGKDVELRCDPISGHTALYWYRQSLGQGLEFLIYFQGNSAPDKSGLPSDRFSAERTGGSVSTLTIQRTQQEDSAVYLCASSLEYTRSGELFFGEGSRLTVL.

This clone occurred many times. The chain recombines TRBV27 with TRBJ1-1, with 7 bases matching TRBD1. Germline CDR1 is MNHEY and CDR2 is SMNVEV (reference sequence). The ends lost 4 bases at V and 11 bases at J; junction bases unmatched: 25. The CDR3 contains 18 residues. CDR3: CASSWGGGGTGLAVRAFF. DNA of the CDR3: TGTGCCAGCAGTTGGGGCGGAGGGGGCACAGGGTTGGCGGTTAGGGCTTTCTTT.

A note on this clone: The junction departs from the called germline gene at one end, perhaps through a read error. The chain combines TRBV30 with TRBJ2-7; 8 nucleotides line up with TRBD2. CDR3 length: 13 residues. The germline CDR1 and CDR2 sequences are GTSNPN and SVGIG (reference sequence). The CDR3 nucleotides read TGTGCCTGGACTCTGGGCGGGGGGATCGAGCATTACTTC. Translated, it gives CAWTLGGGIEHYF.

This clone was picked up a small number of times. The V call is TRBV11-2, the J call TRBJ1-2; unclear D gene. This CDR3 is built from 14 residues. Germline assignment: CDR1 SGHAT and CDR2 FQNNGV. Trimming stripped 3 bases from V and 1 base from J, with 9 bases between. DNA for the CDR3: TGTGCCAGCAGCTTCGGTGCCCATAACTATGGCTACACCTTC. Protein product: CASSFGAHNYGYTF. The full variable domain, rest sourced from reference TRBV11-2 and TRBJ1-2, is EAGVAQSPRYKIIEKRQSVAFWCNPISGHATLYWYQQILGQGPKLLIQFQNNGVVDDSQLPKDRFSAERLKGVDSTLKIQPAKLEDSAVYLCASSFGAHNYGYTFGSGTRLTVV.

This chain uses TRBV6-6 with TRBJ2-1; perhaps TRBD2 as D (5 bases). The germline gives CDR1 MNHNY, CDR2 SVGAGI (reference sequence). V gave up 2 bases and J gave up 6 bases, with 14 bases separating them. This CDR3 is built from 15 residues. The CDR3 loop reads CASSYPALDGNEQFF. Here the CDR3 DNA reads TGTGCCAGCAGTTACCCGGCACTAGATGGCAATGAGCAGTTCTTC.

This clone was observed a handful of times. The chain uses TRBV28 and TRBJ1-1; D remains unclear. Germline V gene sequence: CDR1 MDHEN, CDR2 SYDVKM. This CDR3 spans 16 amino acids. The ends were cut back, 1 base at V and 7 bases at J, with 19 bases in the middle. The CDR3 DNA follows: TGTGCCAGCAGTTTATTTCTGCCTCGGGCAGTGGATGAAGCTTTCTTT. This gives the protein CASSLFLPRAVDEAFF.

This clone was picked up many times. CDR3 region: CASSYQGNYGYTF. Written as DNA, the CDR3 is TGTGCCAGCAGCTACCAGGGGAACTATGGCTACACCTTC. The genes are TRBV11-2 and TRBJ1-2; perhaps TRBD1 as D (6 bases). Germline V gene sequence: CDR1 SGHAT, CDR2 FQNNGV. This CDR3 is built from 13 residues. Deletions cut 4 bases from V and 2 bases from J, with 8 bases between.

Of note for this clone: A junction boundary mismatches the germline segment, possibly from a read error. The CDR3 reads CASSPGRLANYGYAF. Written as DNA, the CDR3 is TGTGCCAGCAGTCCCGGAAGGTTAGCTAACTATGGCTACGCCTTC. The chain links TRBV6-1 to TRBJ1-2; D not resolved. Germline assignment: CDR1 MNHNS and CDR2 SASEGT. This CDR3 has 15 residues.

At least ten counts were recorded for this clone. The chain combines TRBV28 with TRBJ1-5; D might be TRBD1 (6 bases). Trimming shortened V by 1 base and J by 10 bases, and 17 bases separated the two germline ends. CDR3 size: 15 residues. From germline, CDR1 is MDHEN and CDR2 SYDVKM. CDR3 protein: CASSLSAGDLRPQHF. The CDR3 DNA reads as TGTGCCAGCAGTTTATCGGCAGGGGACTTGCGCCCCCAGCATTTT.

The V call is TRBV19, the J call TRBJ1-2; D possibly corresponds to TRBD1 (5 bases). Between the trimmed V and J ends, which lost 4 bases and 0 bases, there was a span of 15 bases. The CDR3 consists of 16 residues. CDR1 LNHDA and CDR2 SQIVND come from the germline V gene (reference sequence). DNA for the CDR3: TGTGCCAGTAGTAAACAAACGGGGACTTCTAACTATGGCTACACCTTC. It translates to CASSKQTGTSNYGYTF.